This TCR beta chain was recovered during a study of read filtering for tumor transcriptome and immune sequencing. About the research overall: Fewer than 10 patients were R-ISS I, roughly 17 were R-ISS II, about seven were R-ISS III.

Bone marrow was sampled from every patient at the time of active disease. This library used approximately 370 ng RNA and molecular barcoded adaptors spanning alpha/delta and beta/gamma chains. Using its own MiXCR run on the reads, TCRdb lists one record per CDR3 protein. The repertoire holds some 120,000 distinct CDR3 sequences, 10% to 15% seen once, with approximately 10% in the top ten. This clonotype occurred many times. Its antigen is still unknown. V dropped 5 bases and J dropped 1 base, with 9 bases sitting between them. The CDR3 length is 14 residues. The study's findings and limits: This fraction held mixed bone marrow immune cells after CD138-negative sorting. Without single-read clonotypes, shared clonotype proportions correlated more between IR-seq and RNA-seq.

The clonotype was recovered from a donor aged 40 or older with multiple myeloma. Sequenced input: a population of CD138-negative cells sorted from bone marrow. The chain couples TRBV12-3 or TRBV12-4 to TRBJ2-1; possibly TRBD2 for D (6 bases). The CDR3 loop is CASSPGTSYNEQFF. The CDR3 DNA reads TGTGCCAGCAGTCCTGGGACTTCCTACAATGAGCAGTTCTTC.